This TCR beta chain was sequenced during a study of blood T cell repertoires in COVID-19. This clone was found once. Measured with immunoSEQ multiplex PCR; TCRdb has only the in-frame clones, and not every one. Of around 500,000 clones listed, about nine tenths are singletons. Sequencing used PBMCs or T cells enriched from blood (not recorded which). The sequence was obtained from a woman aged 55-70 years who had recovered from COVID-19.

The CDR3 sequence is CASSPAGTGGQPQHF. CDR3 in DNA: TGTGCCAGCTCACCAGCCGGGACAGGAGGCCAGCCCCAGCATTTT. The genes are TRBV18 and TRBJ1-5; 8 bases agree with TRBD1. The germline V gene has CDR1 KGHSH and CDR2 LQKENI. Trimming took 2 bases from V and 7 from J; bases not matched to a gene: 7. The CDR3 consists of 15 residues.